The 27 T cell receptor beta chains given below trace back to one sample, sequenced in a study of blood T cell repertoires in COVID-19. Using immunoSEQ multiplex PCR, the repertoire was profiled, and TCRdb retains in-frame clones only, with some absent. The table lists 150,000 to 200,000 clones, around 81% of them singletons. Sequencing was performed on peripheral blood. All receptors derive from a man in his 60s with active or convalescent COVID-19.

The V call is TRBV4-1, the J call TRBJ2-5; 7 bases fit TRBD1. J was trimmed by 2 bases and V by 4 bases; bases with no gene match: 4. This CDR3 is built from 14 residues. Per germline, CDR1 MGHRA and CDR2 YSYEKL. The CDR3 loop is CASSPSQGQETQYF. The CDR3 coding sequence is TGCGCCAGCAGCCCCTCACAGGGGCAAGAGACCCAGTACTTC.

This chain joins TRBV3-1 (or the pseudogene TRBV3-2) and TRBJ1-3, with 7 nucleotides matching TRBD1. Germline CDR1 is LGHDT and CDR2 is YNNKEL (reference sequence). V trimming: 4 bases; J trimming: 4 bases; junction bases outside the gene matches: 13. This CDR3 is 17 amino acids long. As DNA, the CDR3 is TGTGCCAGCAGCCCCCTAACCCCGACAGGGCGAGGAAACACCATATATTTT. Protein: CASSPLTPTGRGNTIYF.

The chain combines TRBV15 with TRBJ2-5; D uncertain. This CDR3 contains 15 residues. The germline V and J ends were trimmed by 2 bases and 1 base, with 11 bases remaining between them. CDR1 and CDR2 from the germline V gene are LNHNV and YYDKDF (reference sequence). CDR3 bases: TGTGCCACCAGCAGAACCAGTGGGCCCCAAGAGACCCAGTACTTC. Its translation: CATSRTSGPQETQYF.

The chain employs TRBV6-6 and TRBJ1-3; 8 bases are shared with TRBD1. The CDR3 totals 13 residues. The germline CDR1 and CDR2 sequences are MNHNY and SVGAGI (reference sequence). Trimming removed 8 bases from V and 5 bases from J; junction bases left unmatched: 5. CDR3: CASDGQGRNTIYF. The CDR3 bases are TGTGCCAGCGATGGACAGGGAAGAAACACCATATATTTT.

The J gene is TRBJ1-1, the V gene TRBV2; D not resolved. CDR1 and CDR2 from the germline V gene are SNHLY and FYNNEI. V was clipped by 0 bases and J by 5 bases, with 13 bases between them. The CDR3 runs to 15 residues. Here the CDR3 DNA reads TGTGCCAGCAGTGAAGCGAGAACCGGGATAACTGAAGCTTTCTTT. Translating it yields CASSEARTGITEAFF.

This chain links TRBV19 with TRBJ1-6; TRBD1 matches at 8 bases. This CDR3 has 13 residues. Germline CDR1 LNHDA, CDR2 SQIVND (reference sequence). This CDR3 reads CATTTGAASPLHF. CDR3 DNA sequence: TGTGCAACAACGACAGGGGCTGCTTCACCCCTCCACTTT.

The V call is TRBV5-1, the J call TRBJ2-5; no definite D call. Germline V gives CDR1 SGHRS, CDR2 YFSETQ. The CDR3 has 14 amino acids. The V and J ends lost 0 bases and 2 bases respectively, with 8 bases between them. Written as DNA, the CDR3 is TGCGCCAGCAGCTTGGCAGGCACACAAGAGACCCAGTACTTC. Translating gives CASSLAGTQETQYF.

The gene calls are TRBV24-1 and TRBJ2-2; tentatively, D is TRBD2 (6 bases). V was shortened by 3 bases and J by 3 bases, with 10 bases between the two germline ends. This CDR3 contains 15 residues. Germline CDR1 KGHDR, CDR2 SFDVKD. The CDR3 nucleotides read TGTGCCACCAGTGATCAGTGGGGGGACACCGGGGAGCTGTTTTTT. Its translation: CATSDQWGDTGELFF.

The chain links TRBV28 to TRBJ1-1; possibly TRBD1 for D (6 bases). Per the germline V gene, CDR1 is MDHEN and CDR2 is SYDVKM. Deletions cut 8 bases from V and 3 bases from J, with 13 bases between. This CDR3 has 13 amino acids. CDR3: CASRGGGDTEAFF. CDR3 bases: TGTGCCAGCCGCGGAGGGGGGGACACTGAAGCTTTCTTT.

The chain is built from TRBV18 and TRBJ2-7; 8 bases match TRBD1. Unmatched junction bases numbered 10, after V lost 6 bases and J lost 6 bases. Germline CDR1 KGHSH, CDR2 LQKENI. This CDR3 is built from 14 residues. The CDR3 region has the DNA TGTGCCAGCTCCCCGGGACAGGAACTTCGCGAGCAGTACTTC. It is translated as CASSPGQELREQYF.

This clone was seen only a few times. The chain has TRBV6-5 and TRBJ1-2, with 8 bases matching TRBD1. CDR3 size: 14 residues. V lost 6 bases and J lost 4; bases outside the gene matches: 7. Germline values: CDR1 MNHEY, CDR2 SVGAGI. The CDR3 DNA follows: TGTGCCAGCAGGGGTGGGGACAGGCCCTATGGCTACACCTTC. Translated: CASRGGDRPYGYTF.

V gene TRBV19 combines with J gene TRBJ2-3; D remains ambiguous. The V and J ends lost 7 bases and 0 bases respectively, with 14 bases between them. Germline V gene lookup returns CDR1 LNHDA and CDR2 SQIVND (reference sequence). The CDR3 consists of 15 residues. The CDR3 DNA follows: TGTGCCAGTAATCAGAGGAGAACTAGCACAGATACGCAGTATTTT. It translates to CASNQRRTSTDTQYF.

This clone has just one count. This chain uses TRBV5-5 with TRBJ2-7, with a weak D call TRBD1 (6 bases). Trimming pared 0 bases from V and 3 bases from J, leaving 10 bases between. CDR3 size: 14 residues. Germline lookup yields CDR1 SGHKS and CDR2 YYEKEE (reference sequence). The CDR3 sequence: CASSLASGDYEQYF. The CDR3 DNA reads as TGTGCCAGCAGCTTGGCCTCAGGGGACTACGAGCAGTACTTC.

The chain is built from TRBV15 and TRBJ2-1; 7 bases line up with TRBD1. The CDR3 is made up of 15 amino acids. Trimming at V came to 0 bases and at J to 11 bases, leaving 10 bases not matched to a gene. Germline V gene lookup returns CDR1 LNHNV and CDR2 YYDKDF (reference sequence). This CDR3 is CATSRDRDRPVQQFF. CDR3 nucleotides: TGTGCCACCAGCAGAGACCGGGACAGACCCGTCCAGCAGTTCTTC.

The chain recombines TRBV5-1 with TRBJ2-2, with 8 bases identical to TRBD1. The CDR3 has 14 residues. V lost 4 bases to trimming and J lost 6 bases; unmatched junction nucleotides: 5. Germline lookup yields CDR1 SGHRS and CDR2 YFSETQ. The CDR3 loop reads CASSGGQESGELFF. The DNA for the CDR3 is TGCGCCAGCAGCGGGGGACAGGAATCCGGGGAGCTGTTTTTT. Filled out from reference TRBV5-1 and TRBJ2-2, the complete variable domain reads KAGVTQTPRYLIKTRGQQVTLSCSPISGHRSVSWYQQTPGQGLQFLFEYFSETQRNKGNFPGRFSGRQFSNSRSEMNVSTLELGDSALYLCASSGGQESGELFFGEGSRLTVL.

This clone was seen once. The chain is built from TRBV5-1 and TRBJ1-4; 8 bases align to TRBD1. With V trimmed by 1 base and J by 2 bases, 4 bases remained unmatched. The CDR3 length is 16 residues. Germline V gene sequence: CDR1 SGHRS, CDR2 YFSETQ. CDR3 in amino acids: CASSLQPGGTNEKLFF. The CDR3 nucleotides are TGCGCCAGCAGCTTGCAACCAGGGGGCACTAATGAAAAACTGTTTTTT. Full variable domain (missing parts from reference TRBV5-1 and TRBJ1-4): KAGVTQTPRYLIKTRGQQVTLSCSPISGHRSVSWYQQTPGQGLQFLFEYFSETQRNKGNFPGRFSGRQFSNSRSEMNVSTLELGDSALYLCASSLQPGGTNEKLFFGSGTQLSVL.

About this clone: The junction departs from germline at one end; a sequencing error may be responsible. The gene calls are TRBV6-5 and TRBJ1-2; the match to TRBD1 covers 7 bases. There are 15 residues in the CDR3. Germline CDR1 and CDR2: MNHEY and SVGAGI. For the CDR3, the DNA is TGTGCCAGCAGCTACTCCGGGACAGACAACTATGGCTACACCTTC. Translated: CASSYSGTDNYGYTF.

The V gene is TRBV28, the J gene TRBJ2-7; 14 bases align to TRBD2. The germline V gene encodes CDR1 MDHEN and CDR2 SYDVKM. Losses at the gene ends were 3 bases for V and 4 bases for J; bases not matched to a gene: 14. The CDR3 has 19 residues. The CDR3, as DNA: TGTGCCAGCAGTTTGCCGACTAGCGGGAGGGGCAACTCCTGGTACGAGCAGTACTTC. Amino acids: CASSLPTSGRGNSWYEQYF.

V usage is TRBV7-2 and J usage is TRBJ2-1; D perhaps matches TRBD1 (6 bases). The CDR3 runs 15 residues. Trimming shortened V by 3 bases and J by 0 bases, and 9 bases separated the two germline ends. The germline gives CDR1 SGHTA, CDR2 FQGNSA. The CDR3 loop reads CASSLTGYSYNEQFF. As DNA, the CDR3 is TGTGCCAGCAGCTTGACAGGCTACTCCTACAATGAGCAGTTCTTC.

The V gene is TRBV23-1, the J gene TRBJ2-1; D may be TRBD1 (6 bases). TRBV23-1 falls under the ORF class, with uncertain function. This CDR3 has 14 residues. The ends were cut back, 7 bases at V and 0 bases at J, with 10 bases in the middle. The chain's CDR3 is CASKGHSSYNEQFF. In DNA, the CDR3 is TGCGCCAGCAAGGGACATAGCTCCTACAATGAGCAGTTCTTC.

The rearrangement uses TRBV6-1 and TRBJ1-6; 9 nucleotides agree with TRBD1. The germline gives CDR1 MNHNS, CDR2 SASEGT. The V and J ends lost 3 bases and 7 bases, in that order; junction bases with no gene match: 4. CDR3 length: 15 amino acids. CDR3 nucleotides: TGTGCCAGCAGTGAGGGACAGGGCGGGAATTCACCCCTCCACTTT. Protein sequence: CASSEGQGGNSPLHF.

The chain has TRBV7-9 and TRBJ2-1, with 7 nucleotides matching TRBD2. Germline V gene lookup returns CDR1 SEHNR and CDR2 FQNEAQ (reference sequence). The J segment lost 2 bases and the V segment lost 2 bases, leaving 3 bases of the junction unmatched. The length of the CDR3 is 15 residues. In DNA form, the CDR3 reads TGTGCCAGCAGCTTATTGCGGGGGACCTACAATGAGCAGTTCTTC. This codes for CASSLLRGTYNEQFF.

This chain uses TRBV2 with TRBJ2-4; possibly TRBD1 for D (5 bases). The V end lost 10 bases, the J end lost 0 bases, and 13 bases lay between the germline ends. Per germline, CDR1 SNHLY and CDR2 FYNNEI. This CDR3 is built from 14 residues. CDR3: CATYTGLAKNIQYF. The CDR3 nucleotides read TGTGCCACCTATACAGGTTTAGCCAAAAACATTCAGTACTTC.

The chain links TRBV3-1 (or the pseudogene TRBV3-2) to TRBJ2-1, with 12 bases identical to TRBD2. Germline V gives CDR1 LGHDT, CDR2 YNNKEL (reference sequence). The CDR3 consists of 14 residues. Unmatched junction bases numbered 6, after V lost 4 bases and J lost 11 bases. This CDR3 is CASSLLAGGRKQFF. CDR3 nucleotide sequence: TGTGCCAGCAGCCTGCTAGCGGGGGGGAGAAAGCAGTTCTTC.

The count of this clone is one. The chain employs TRBV18 and TRBJ1-4; 9 bases are a match to TRBD1. Germline assignment: CDR1 KGHSH and CDR2 LQKENI. The CDR3 loop spans 17 amino acids. V was clipped by 1 base and J by 7 bases; unmatched bases: 10. This chain's CDR3 is CASSPRTGATRVEKLFF. DNA for the CDR3: TGTGCCAGCTCACCACGGACAGGGGCCACTCGGGTTGAAAAACTGTTTTTT.

The CDR3 bases are TGTGCCACCAGCCGTCCTGGGCAGGCTAATCAGCCCCAGCATTTT. It yields the protein CATSRPGQANQPQHF. The chain has TRBV15 and TRBJ1-5; D remains unclear. The germline V and J ends were trimmed by 5 bases and 4 bases, with 15 bases remaining between them. This CDR3 is built from 15 residues. CDR1 and CDR2 from the germline V gene are LNHNV and YYDKDF (reference sequence).

V gene TRBV28 combines with J gene TRBJ1-2, with D possibly TRBD1 on 6 matching bases. Trimming pared 2 bases from V and 4 bases from J, leaving 14 bases between. From germline, CDR1 is MDHEN and CDR2 SYDVKM. This CDR3 has 15 residues. The CDR3 region has the DNA TGTGCCAGCAGTTTACCCAGGACAGATGGCTATGGCTACACCTTC. It translates to CASSLPRTDGYGYTF.